The clone carrying this TCR beta chain was counted a few times. As yet, its antigen is unknown. A patient was excluded if there was uncontrolled infection, other autoimmune disease, pregnancy or lactation. Clinical symptoms, serum thyroxine, TRAb, thyroid ultrasound and orbital computed tomography established diagnosis. The authors obtained PBMCs from over 7.5 ml of fresh peripheral blood. The CDR3 totals 14 residues. CDR1 DFQATT and CDR2 SNEGSKA come from the germline V gene (reference sequence). Trimming left V 0 bases short and J 2 bases short, with 10 bases between. The sample is drawn from a study of T cells in Graves' hyperthyroidism and ophthalmopathy. The study's findings and limits: Ophthalmopathy was model-predicted a median roughly 6.3 months pre-onset.

It was RNA transcripts that yielded the amplified TCR beta CDR3 regions. The HTBI primer set served for first-round RT-PCR of the TCR CDR3. TCRdb itself ran the multiplex PCR reads through MiXCR, one entry per CDR3 protein. The sample shows about 600,000 distinct CDR3 sequences, roughly 15% of them seen only once. This clonotype originated in a woman aged 40 to 55 with Graves' ophthalmopathy. Input material: blood. The V and J genes are TRBV20-1 and TRBJ1-1; D gene uncertain. The CDR3 sequence: CSARDPMSNTEAFF. CDR3 bases: TGCAGTGCTAGAGACCCCATGAGCAACACTGAAGCTTTCTTT.